This T cell receptor (beta chain) was sequenced in a study of shared T cell receptors in the human thymus. This clone has just a few counts. The data were produced by immunoSEQ multiplex PCR, yet TCRdb's version contains in-frame clones alone and is incomplete. The sample lists under 700,000 clones; 78% were seen once. The same data also contributed to another study, on human thymus T cells. In that study: Donation was from healthy Finnish infants who were having corrective surgery that addressed congenital heart defects. The thymus was resected at corrective cardiac surgery. Blood and thymic repertoires both appeared biased in V and J gene usage. Unrelated individuals reportedly shared highly overlapping thymic TCR repertoires.

This receptor was identified in a boy in the first two years of life with a congenital heart defect. The specimen was thymocytes.

CDR3 nucleotide sequence: TGTGCCAGCAGCAAAGCGCTCCGGGACAGGTACTACGAGCAGTACTTC. Translating gives CASSKALRDRYYEQYF. The chain uses TRBV21-1 and TRBJ2-7; the D call TRBD1 from the table was never checked on the DNA. TRBV21-1 is recorded as a pseudogene. The CDR3 runs to 16 residues.